Following are 2 T cell receptor beta chains from one sample sequenced in a study of a mutant IDH1 vaccine in newly diagnosed glioma. The antigens for these receptors are not known. Here immunoSEQ multiplex PCR was the method, and the copy in TCRdb shows in-frame clones only, minus some. The profile shows 88,000 or so clones, approximately 85% of them singletons. The sample's time point: week 23, last vaccination. One vaccine dose held 300 ug of mutant IDH1 20-mer peptide and came with topical imiquimod. The sample consisted of PBMCs, taken from a glioma patient whose treatment included an IDH1 peptide vaccine. The receptor source for this set is a man aged 25-45 years with glioma. Some clones in this sample may be carry-over from other donors' samples.

The chain uses TRBV28 and TRBJ1-5; D uncertain. Germline V CDR1 and CDR2: MDHEN, SYDVKM. V was shortened by 3 bases and J by 3 bases, with 9 bases between the two germline ends. This CDR3 comprises 14 residues. The chain's CDR3 is CASSFVPVNQPQHF. The CDR3 DNA follows: TGTGCCAGCAGTTTTGTGCCAGTCAATCAGCCCCAGCATTTT. The full variable domain, its missing parts supplied by reference TRBV28 and TRBJ1-5, is DVKVTQSSRYLVKRTGEKVFLECVQDMDHENMFWYRQDPGLGLRLIYFSYDVKMKEKGDIPEGYSVSREKKERFSLILESASTNQTSMYLCASSFVPVNQPQHFGDGTRLSIL.

The rearrangement joins TRBV30 to TRBJ2-2, with 7 positions matching TRBD1. CDR1 is GTSNPN and CDR2 is SVGIG in the germline V gene (reference sequence). Trimming removed 2 bases from V and 2 bases from J; junction bases left unmatched: 8. The CDR3 has 16 amino acids. The CDR3 protein is CAWSRLTGSNTGELFF. DNA for the CDR3: TGTGCCTGGAGTAGGCTGACAGGGTCTAACACCGGGGAGCTGTTTTTT.